This entry features one T cell receptor beta chain sequence. The sample contains more than one DNA sequence encoding this CDR3. Original analysis: Reference gene primer amplification in the assay estimated nucleated cell counts. Profiling relied on immunoSEQ multiplex PCR, and the TCRdb table lists in-frame clones only, not all of them. V and J calls and clone size follow that table, whereas D and trimming were derived from the DNA. The table includes under 300,000 clones, approximately 92% detected once. The germline V and J ends were trimmed by 0 bases and 2 bases, with 7 bases remaining between them. The CDR3 loop spans 15 amino acids. Germline V gene lookup returns CDR1 MNHEY and CDR2 SVGAGI. This specimen belongs to a study of blood T cell repertoires in COVID-19. Study-level background: Samples came from the United States, Italy and Spain, spanning acute and convalescent COVID-19. Sources were T cells, B-cell-depleted T cells, or PBMCs; the material itself was cDNA or gDNA.

Sequencing input: peripheral blood. The V and J genes are TRBV6-5 and TRBJ1-4; no reliable D call. This sequence was found in a woman aged 40 to 50 who had recovered from COVID-19. The DNA for the CDR3 is TGTGCCAGCAGTTACTCGACCGGGACTAATGAAAAACTGTTTTTT. Translated: CASSYSTGTNEKLFF.